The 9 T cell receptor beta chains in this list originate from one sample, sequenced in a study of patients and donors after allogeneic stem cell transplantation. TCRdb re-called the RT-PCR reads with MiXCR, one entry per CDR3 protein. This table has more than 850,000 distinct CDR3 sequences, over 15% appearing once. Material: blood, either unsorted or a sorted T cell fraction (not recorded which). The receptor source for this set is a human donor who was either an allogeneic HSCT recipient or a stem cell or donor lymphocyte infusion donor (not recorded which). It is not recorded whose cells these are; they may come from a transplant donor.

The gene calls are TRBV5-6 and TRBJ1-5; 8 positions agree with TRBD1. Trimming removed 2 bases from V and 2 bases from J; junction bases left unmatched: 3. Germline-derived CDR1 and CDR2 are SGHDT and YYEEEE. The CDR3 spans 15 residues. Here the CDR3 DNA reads TGTGCCAGCAGCTTATCGACAGGGGGCAATCAGCCCCAGCATTTT. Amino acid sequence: CASSLSTGGNQPQHF.

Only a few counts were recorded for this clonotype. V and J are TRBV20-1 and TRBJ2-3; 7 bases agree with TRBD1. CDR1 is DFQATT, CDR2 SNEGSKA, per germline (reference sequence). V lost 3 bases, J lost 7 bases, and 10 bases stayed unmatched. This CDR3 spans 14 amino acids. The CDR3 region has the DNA TGCAGTGCTAGGGGTAGGGGGCTATTAAATACGCAGTATTTT. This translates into CSARGRGLLNTQYF.

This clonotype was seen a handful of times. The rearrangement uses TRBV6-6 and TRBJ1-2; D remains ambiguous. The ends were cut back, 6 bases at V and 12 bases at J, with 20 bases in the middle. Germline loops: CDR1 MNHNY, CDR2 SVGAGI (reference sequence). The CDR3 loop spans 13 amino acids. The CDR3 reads CASSSRTDFRNTF. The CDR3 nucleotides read TGTGCCAGCAGCTCACGGACGGATTTCCGAAACACCTTC.

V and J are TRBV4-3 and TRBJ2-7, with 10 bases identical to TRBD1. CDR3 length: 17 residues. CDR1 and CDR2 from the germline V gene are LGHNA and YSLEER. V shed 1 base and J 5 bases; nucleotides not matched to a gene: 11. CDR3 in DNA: TGCGCCAGCAGCCAAGGGCCGGGGGACAGGGGCACCCACGAGCAGTACTTC. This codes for CASSQGPGDRGTHEQYF.

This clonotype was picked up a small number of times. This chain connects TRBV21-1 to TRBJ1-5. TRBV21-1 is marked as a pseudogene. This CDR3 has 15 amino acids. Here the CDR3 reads CASSSTGKSNQPQHF. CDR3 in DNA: TGTGCCAGCAGCTCGACCGGTAAGAGCAATCAGCCCCAGCATTTT.

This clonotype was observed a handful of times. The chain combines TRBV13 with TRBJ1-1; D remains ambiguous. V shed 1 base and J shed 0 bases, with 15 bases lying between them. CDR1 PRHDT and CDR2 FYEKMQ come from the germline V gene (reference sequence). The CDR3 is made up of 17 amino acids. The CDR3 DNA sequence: TGTGCCAGCAGCTTAGATAGGATGGAGCACCTGAACACTGAAGCTTTCTTT. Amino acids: CASSLDRMEHLNTEAFF. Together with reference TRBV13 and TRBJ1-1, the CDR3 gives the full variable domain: AAGVIQSPRHLIKEKRETATLKCYPIPRHDTVYWYQQGPGQDPQFLISFYEKMQSDKGSIPDRFSAQQFSDYHSELNMSSLELGDSALYFCASSLDRMEHLNTEAFFGQGTRLTVV.

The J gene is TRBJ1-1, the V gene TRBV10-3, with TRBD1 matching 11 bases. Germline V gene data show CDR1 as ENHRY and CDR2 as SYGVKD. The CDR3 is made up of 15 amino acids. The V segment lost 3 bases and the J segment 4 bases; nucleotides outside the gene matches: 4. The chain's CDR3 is CAISDTGTGGTEAFF. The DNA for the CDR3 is TGTGCCATCAGTGACACCGGGACAGGGGGCACTGAAGCTTTCTTT.

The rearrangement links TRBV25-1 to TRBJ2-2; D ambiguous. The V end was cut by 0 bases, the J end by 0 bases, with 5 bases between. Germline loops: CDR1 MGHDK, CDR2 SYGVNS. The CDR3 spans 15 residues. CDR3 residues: CASSEYGTNTGELFF. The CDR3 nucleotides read TGTGCCAGCAGTGAATACGGTACGAACACCGGGGAGCTGTTTTTT. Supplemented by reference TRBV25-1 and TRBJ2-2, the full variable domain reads EADIYQTPRYLVIGTGKKITLECSQTMGHDKMYWYQQDPGMELHLIHYSYGVNSTEKGDLSSESTVSRIRTEHFPLTLESARPSHTSQYLCASSEYGTNTGELFFGEGSRLTVL.

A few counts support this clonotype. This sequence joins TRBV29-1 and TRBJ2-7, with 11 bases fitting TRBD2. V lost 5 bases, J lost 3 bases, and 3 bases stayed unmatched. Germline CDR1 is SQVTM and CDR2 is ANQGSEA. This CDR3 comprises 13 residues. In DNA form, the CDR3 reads TGCAGCGTTATACTAGCGGGGGACTACGAGCAGTACTTC. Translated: CSVILAGDYEQYF.